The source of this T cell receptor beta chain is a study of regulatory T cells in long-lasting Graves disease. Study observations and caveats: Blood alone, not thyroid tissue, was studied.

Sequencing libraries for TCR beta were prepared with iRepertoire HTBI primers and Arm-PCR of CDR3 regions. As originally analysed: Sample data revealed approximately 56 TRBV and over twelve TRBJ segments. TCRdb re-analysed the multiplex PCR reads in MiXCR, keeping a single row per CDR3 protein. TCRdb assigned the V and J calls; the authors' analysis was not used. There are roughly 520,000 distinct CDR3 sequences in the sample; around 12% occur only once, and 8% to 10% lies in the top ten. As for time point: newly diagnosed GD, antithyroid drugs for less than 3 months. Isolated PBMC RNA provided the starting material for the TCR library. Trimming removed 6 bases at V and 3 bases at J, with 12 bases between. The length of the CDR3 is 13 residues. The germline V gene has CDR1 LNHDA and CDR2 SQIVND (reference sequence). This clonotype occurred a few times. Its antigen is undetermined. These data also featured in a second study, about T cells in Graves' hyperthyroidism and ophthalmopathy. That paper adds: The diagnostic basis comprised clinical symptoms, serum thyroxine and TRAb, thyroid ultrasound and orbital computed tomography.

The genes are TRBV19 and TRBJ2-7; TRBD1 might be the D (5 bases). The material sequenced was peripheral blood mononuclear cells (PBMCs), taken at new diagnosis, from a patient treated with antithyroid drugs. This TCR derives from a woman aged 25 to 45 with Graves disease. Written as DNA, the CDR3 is TGTGCCAGTAGCCCGACAGTGTACTACGAGCAGTACTTC. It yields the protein CASSPTVYYEQYF. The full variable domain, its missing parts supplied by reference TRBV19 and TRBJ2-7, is DGGITQSPKYLFRKEGQNVTLSCEQNLNHDAMYWYRQDPGQGLRLIYYSQIVNDFQKGDIAEGYSVSREKKESFPLTVTSAQKNPTAFYLCASSPTVYYEQYFGPGTRLTVT.